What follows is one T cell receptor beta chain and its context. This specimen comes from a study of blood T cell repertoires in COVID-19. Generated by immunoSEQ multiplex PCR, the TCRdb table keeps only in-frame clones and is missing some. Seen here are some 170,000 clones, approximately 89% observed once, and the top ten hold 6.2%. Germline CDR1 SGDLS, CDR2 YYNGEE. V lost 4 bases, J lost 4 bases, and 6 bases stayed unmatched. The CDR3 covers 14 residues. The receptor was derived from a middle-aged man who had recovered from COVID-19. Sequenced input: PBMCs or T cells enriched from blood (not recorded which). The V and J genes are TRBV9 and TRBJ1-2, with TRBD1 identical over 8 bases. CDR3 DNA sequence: TGTGCCAGCAGCCTCGACAGGGGCCGCTATGGCTACACCTTC. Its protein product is CASSLDRGRYGYTF. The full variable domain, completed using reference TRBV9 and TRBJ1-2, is DSGVTQTPKHLITATGQRVTLRCSPRSGDLSVYWYQQSLDQGLQFLIQYYNGEERAKGNILERFSAQQFPDLHSELNLSSLELGDSALYFCASSLDRGRYGYTFGSGTRLTVV.